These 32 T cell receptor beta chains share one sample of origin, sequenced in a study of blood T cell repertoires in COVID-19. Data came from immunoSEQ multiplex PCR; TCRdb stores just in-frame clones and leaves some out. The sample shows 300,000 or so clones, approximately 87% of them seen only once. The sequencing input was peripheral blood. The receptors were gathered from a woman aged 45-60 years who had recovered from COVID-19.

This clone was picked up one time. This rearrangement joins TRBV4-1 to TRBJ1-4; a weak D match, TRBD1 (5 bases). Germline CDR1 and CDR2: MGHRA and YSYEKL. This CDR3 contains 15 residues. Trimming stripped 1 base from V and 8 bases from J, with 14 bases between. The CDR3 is CASSQVGGAGEKLFF. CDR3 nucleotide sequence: TGCGCCAGCAGCCAAGTCGGAGGGGCTGGGGAAAAACTGTTTTTT.

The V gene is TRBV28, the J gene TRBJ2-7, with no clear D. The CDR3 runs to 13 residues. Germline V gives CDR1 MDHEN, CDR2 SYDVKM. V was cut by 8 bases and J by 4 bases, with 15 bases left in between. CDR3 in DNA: TGTGCCAGCTCAGTGCCACAGTTATACGAGCAGTACTTC. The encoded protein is CASSVPQLYEQYF.

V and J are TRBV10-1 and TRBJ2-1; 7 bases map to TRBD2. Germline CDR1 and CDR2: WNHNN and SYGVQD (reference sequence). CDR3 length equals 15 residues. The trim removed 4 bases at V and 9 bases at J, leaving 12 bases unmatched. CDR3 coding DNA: TGCGCCAGCAGTGGTAGGGGCCCGTCGGGGGGTGAGCAGTTCTTC. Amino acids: CASSGRGPSGGEQFF.

The CDR3 reads CATRTSGYTDTQYF. The CDR3 nucleotides are TGCGCCACCCGGACTAGCGGGTACACAGATACGCAGTATTTT. The J gene is TRBJ2-3, the V gene TRBV10-2, with 11 bases lining up with TRBD2. Looked up from germline, CDR1 is WSHSY and CDR2 is SAAADI. CDR3 size: 14 residues. The J segment lost 2 bases and the V segment lost 10 bases, leaving 5 bases of the junction unmatched.

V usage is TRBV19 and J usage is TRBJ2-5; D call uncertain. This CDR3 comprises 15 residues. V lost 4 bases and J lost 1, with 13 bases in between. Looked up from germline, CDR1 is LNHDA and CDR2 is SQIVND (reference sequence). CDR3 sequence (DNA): TGTGCCAGTAGTACCACCCTAAGATCCCAAGAGACCCAGTACTTC. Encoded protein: CASSTTLRSQETQYF.

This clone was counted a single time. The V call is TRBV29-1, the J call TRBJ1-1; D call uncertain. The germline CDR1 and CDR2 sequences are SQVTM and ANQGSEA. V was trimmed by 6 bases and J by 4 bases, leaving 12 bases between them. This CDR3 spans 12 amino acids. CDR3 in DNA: TGCAGCGTCGGAGGGTTTATCACTGAAGCTTTCTTT. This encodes CSVGGFITEAFF.

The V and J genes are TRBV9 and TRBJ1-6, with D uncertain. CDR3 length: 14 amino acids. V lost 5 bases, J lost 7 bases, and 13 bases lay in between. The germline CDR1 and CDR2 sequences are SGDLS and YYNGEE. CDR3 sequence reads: CASRAGVPNSPLHF. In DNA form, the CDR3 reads TGTGCCAGCAGAGCAGGTGTCCCAAATTCACCCCTCCACTTT.

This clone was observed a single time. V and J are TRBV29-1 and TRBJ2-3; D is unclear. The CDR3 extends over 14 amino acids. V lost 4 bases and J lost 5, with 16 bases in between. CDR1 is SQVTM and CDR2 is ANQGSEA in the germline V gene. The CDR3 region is CSVVASPRGDTQYF. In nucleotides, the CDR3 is TGCAGCGTTGTGGCCTCGCCCCGTGGAGATACGCAGTATTTT.

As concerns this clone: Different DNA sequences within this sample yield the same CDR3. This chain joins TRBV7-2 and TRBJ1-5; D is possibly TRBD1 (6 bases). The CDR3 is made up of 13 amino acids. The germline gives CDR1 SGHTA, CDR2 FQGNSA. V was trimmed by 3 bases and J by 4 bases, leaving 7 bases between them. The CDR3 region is CASSFQGNQPQHF. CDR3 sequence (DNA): TGTGCCAGCAGCTTTCAGGGGAATCAGCCCCAGCATTTT.

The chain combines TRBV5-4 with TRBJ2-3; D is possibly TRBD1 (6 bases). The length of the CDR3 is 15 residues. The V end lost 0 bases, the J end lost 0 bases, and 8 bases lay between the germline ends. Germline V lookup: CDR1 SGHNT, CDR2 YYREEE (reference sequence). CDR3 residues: CASSLVRGSTDTQYF. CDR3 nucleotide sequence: TGTGCCAGCAGCTTGGTAAGGGGGAGCACAGATACGCAGTATTTT.

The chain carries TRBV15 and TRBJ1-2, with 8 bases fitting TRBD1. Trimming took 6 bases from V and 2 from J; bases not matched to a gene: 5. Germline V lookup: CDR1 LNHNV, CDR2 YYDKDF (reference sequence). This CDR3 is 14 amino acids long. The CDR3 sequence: CATRIRTGNYGYTF. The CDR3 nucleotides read TGTGCCACCAGAATTCGGACAGGGAACTATGGCTACACCTTC.

The CDR3 here is CASSVRVADNTGELFF. CDR3 in DNA: TGTGCCAGCTCCGTGCGGGTAGCGGATAACACCGGGGAGCTGTTTTTT. This chain connects TRBV18 to TRBJ2-2, with D maybe TRBD2 (6 bases). The germline gives CDR1 KGHSH, CDR2 LQKENI. The CDR3 has 16 residues. Trimming removed 6 bases at V and 2 bases at J, with 16 bases between. The full variable domain, rest sourced from reference TRBV18 and TRBJ2-2, is NAGVMQNPRHLVRRRGQEARLRCSPMKGHSHVYWYRQLPEEGLKFMVYLQKENIIDESGMPKERFSAEFPKEGPSILRIQQVVRGDSAAYFCASSVRVADNTGELFFGEGSRLTVL.

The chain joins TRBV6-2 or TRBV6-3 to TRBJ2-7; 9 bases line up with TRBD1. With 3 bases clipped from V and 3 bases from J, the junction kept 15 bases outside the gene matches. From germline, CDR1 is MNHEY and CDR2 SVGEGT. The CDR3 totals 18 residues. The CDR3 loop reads CASSYPPFRDRASYEQYF. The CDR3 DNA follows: TGTGCCAGCAGTTATCCACCGTTTAGGGACAGGGCCAGCTACGAGCAGTACTTC.

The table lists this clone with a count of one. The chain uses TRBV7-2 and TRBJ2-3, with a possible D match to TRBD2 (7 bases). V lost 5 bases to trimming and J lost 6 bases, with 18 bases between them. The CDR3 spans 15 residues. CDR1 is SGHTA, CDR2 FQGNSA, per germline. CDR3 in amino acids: CASSQGGGNWDTQYF. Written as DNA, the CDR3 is TGTGCCAGCAGCCAGGGAGGGGGGAATTGGGATACGCAGTATTTT.

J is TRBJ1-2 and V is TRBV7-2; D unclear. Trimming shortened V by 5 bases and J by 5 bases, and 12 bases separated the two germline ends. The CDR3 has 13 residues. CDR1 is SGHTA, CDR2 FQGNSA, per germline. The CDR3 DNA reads TGTGCCAGCAGCCAAGGAGGAGGTTATGGCTACACCTTC. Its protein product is CASSQGGGYGYTF.

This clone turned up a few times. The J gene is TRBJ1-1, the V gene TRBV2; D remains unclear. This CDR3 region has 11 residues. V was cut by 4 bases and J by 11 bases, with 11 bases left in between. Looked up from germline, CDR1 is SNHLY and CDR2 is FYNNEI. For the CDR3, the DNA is TGTGCCAGCAGTGTAGAGATAATGGCTTTCTTT. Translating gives CASSVEIMAFF.

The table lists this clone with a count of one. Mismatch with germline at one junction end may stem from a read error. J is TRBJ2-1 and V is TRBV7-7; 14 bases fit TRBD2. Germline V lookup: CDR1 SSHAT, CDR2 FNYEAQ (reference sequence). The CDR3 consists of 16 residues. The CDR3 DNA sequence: TGTGCTAGCAGCCTTCTTCCGGGACTAGCGGGAGATGAGCAGTTCTTC. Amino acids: CASSLLPGLAGDEQFF. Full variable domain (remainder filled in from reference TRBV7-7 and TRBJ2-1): GAGVSQSPRYKVTKRGQDVTLRCDPISSHATLYWYQQALGQGPEFLTYFNYEAQPDKSGLPSDRFSAERPEGSISTLTIQRTEQRDSAMYRCASSLLPGLAGDEQFFGPGTRLTVL.

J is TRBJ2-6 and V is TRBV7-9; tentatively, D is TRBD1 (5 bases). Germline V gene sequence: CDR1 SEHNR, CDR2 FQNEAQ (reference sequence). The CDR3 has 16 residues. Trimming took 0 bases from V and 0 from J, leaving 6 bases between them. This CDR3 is CASSLAQGSGANVLTF. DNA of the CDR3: TGTGCCAGCAGCTTAGCCCAGGGCTCTGGGGCCAACGTCCTGACTTTC.

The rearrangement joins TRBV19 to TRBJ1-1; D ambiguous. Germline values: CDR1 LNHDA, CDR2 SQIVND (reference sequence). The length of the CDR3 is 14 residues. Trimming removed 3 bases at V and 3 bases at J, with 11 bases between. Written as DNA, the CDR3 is TGTGCCAGTAGTATTAACGGGGAACACACTGAAGCTTTCTTT. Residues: CASSINGEHTEAFF.

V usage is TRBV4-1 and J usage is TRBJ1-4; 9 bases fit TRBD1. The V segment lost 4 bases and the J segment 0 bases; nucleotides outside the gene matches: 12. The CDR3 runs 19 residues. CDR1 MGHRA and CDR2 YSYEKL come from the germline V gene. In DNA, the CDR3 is TGCGCCAGCAGCCGGTCCTTGGGACAGGGCTTAGCAACTAATGAAAAACTGTTTTTT. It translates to CASSRSLGQGLATNEKLFF.

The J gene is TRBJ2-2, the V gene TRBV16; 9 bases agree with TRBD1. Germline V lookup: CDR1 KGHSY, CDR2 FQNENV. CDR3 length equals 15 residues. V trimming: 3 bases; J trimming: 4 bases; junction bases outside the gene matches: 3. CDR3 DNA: TGTGCCAGCAGCCACGGACAGGGGAGCACCGGGGAGCTGTTTTTT. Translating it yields CASSHGQGSTGELFF. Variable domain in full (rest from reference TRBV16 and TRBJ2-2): GEEVAQTPKHLVRGEGQKAKLYCAPIKGHSYVFWYQQVLKNEFKFLISFQNENVFDETGMPKERFSAKCLPNSPCSLEIQATKLEDSAVYFCASSHGQGSTGELFFGEGSRLTVL.

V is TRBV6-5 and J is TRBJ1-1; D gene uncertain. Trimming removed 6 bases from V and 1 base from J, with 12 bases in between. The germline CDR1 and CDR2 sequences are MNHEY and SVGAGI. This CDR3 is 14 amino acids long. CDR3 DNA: TGTGCCAGCAGGGAGGGCGGGCCGAACACTGAAGCTTTCTTT. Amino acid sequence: CASREGGPNTEAFF.

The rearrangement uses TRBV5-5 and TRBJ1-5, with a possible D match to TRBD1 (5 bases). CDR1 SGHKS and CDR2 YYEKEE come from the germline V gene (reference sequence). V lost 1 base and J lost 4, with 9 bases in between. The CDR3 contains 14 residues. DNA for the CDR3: TGTGCCAGCAGCTTGTTGACAGAGAATCAGCCCCAGCATTTT. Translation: CASSLLTENQPQHF. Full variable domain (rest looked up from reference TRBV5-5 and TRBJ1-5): DAGVTQSPTHLIKTRGQQVTLRCSPISGHKSVSWYQQVLGQGPQFIFQYYEKEERGRGNFPDRFSARQFPNYSSELNVNALLLGDSALYLCASSLLTENQPQHFGDGTRLSIL.

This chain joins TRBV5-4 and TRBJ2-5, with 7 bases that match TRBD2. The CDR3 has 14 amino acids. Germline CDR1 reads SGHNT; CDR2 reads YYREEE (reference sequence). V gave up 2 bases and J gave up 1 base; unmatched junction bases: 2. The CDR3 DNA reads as TGTGCCAGCAGCTTCGGGGGGAGCCAAGAGACCCAGTACTTC. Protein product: CASSFGGSQETQYF. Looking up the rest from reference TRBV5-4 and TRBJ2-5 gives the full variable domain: ETGVTQSPTHLIKTRGQQVTLRCSSQSGHNTVSWYQQALGQGPQFIFQYYREEENGRGNFPPRFSGLQFPNYSSELNVNALELDDSALYLCASSFGGSQETQYFGPGTRLLVL.

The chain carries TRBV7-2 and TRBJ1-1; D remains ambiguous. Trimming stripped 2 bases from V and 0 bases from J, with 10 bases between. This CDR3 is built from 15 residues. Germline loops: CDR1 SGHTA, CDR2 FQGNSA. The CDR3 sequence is CASSLSTVMNTEAFF. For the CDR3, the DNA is TGTGCCAGCAGCTTAAGTACAGTCATGAACACTGAAGCTTTCTTT.

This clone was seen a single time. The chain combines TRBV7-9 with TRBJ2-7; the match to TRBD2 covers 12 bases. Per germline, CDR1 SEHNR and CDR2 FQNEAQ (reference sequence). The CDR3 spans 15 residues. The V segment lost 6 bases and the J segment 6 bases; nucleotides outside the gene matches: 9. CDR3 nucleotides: TGTGCCAGCAGTCCCGGACTAGCGGGGATCGGCGAGCAGTACTTC. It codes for CASSPGLAGIGEQYF.

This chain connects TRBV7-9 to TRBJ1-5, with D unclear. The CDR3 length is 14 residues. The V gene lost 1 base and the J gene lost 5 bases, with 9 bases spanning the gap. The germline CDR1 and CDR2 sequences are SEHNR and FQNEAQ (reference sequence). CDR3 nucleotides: TGTGCCAGCAGCTTAGTGGGAGATTATCAGCCCCAGCATTTT. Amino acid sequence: CASSLVGDYQPQHF.

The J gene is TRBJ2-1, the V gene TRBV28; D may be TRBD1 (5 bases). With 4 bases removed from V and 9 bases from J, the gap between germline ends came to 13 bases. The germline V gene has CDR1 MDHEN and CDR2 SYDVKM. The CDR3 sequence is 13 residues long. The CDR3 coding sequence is TGTGCCAGCAGTTGGACACGCCTGGGTGAGCAGTTCTTC. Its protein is CASSWTRLGEQFF. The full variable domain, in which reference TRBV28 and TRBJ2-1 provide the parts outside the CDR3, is DVKVTQSSRYLVKRTGEKVFLECVQDMDHENMFWYRQDPGLGLRLIYFSYDVKMKEKGDIPEGYSVSREKKERFSLILESASTNQTSMYLCASSWTRLGEQFFGPGTRLTVL.

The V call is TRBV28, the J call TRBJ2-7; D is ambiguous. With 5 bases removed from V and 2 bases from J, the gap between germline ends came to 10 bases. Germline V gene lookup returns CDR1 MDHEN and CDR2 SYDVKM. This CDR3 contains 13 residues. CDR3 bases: TGTGCCAGCAGTCCGCCCGACACCTACGAGCAGTACTTC. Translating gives CASSPPDTYEQYF.

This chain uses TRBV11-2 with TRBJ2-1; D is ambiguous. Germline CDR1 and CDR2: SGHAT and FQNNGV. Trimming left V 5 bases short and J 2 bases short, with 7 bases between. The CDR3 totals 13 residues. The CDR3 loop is CASSPGAYNEQFF. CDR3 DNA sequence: TGTGCCAGCAGCCCCGGTGCCTACAATGAGCAGTTCTTC.

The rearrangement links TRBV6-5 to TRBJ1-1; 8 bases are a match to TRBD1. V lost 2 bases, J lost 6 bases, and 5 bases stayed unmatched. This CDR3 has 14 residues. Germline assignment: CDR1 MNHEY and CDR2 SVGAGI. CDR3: CASSYLPGGSEAFF. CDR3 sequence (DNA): TGTGCCAGCAGTTACCTCCCAGGGGGCTCTGAAGCTTTCTTT.

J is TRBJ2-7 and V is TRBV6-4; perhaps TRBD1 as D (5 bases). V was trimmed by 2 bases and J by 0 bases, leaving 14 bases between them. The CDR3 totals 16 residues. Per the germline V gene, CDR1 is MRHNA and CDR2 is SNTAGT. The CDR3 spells CASSDPTDRSSYEQYF. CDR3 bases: TGTGCCAGCAGTGACCCGACAGATAGGAGCTCCTACGAGCAGTACTTC.